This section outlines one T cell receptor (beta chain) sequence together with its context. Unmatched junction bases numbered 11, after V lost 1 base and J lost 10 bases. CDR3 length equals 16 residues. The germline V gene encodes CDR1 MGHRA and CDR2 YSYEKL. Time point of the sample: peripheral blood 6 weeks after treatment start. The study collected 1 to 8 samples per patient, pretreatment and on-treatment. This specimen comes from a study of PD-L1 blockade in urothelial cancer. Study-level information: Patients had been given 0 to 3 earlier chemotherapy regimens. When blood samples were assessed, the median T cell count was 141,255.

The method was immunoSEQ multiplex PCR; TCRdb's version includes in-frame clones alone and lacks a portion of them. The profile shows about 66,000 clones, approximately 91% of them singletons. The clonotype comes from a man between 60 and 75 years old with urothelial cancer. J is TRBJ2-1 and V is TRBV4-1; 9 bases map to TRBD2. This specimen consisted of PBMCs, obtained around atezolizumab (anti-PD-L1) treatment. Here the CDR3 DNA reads TGCGCCAGCAGCCAAGTCCGCAGCGGGAGGTCACGAGAGCAGTTCTTC. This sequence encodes CASSQVRSGRSREQFF.